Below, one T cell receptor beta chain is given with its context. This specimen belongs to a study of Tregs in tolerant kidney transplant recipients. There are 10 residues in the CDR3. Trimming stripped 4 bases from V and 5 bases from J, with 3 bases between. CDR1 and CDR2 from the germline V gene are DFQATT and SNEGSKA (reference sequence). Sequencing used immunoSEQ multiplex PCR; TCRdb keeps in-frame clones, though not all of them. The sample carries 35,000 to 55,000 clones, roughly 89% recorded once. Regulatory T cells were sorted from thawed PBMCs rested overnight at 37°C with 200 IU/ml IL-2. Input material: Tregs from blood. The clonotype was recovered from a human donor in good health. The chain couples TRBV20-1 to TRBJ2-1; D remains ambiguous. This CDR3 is CSAKDNEQFF. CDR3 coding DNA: TGCAGTGCTAAGGACAATGAGCAGTTCTTC.